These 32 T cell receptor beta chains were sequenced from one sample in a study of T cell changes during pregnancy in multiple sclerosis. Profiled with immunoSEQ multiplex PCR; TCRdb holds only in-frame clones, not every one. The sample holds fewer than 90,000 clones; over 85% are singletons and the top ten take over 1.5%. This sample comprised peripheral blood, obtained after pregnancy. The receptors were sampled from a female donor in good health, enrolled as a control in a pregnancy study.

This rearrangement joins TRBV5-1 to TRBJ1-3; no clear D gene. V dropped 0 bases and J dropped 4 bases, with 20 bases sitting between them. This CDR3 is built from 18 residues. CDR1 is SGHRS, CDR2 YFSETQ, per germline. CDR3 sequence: CASSLGSGERLRGNTIYF. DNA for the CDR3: TGCGCCAGCAGCTTGGGTAGCGGCGAGCGCTTAAGAGGAAACACCATATATTTT.

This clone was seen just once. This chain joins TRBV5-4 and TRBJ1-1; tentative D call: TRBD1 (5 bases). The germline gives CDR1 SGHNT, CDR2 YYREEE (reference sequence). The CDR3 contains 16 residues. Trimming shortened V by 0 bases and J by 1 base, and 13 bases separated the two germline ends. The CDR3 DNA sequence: TGTGCCAGCAGCTTGGAAGCAGGGAGGCCGAACACTGAAGCTTTCTTT. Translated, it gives CASSLEAGRPNTEAFF.

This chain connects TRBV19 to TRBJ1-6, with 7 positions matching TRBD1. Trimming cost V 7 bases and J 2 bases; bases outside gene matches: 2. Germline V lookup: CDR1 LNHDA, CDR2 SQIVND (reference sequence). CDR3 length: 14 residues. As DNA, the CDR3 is TGTGCCAGTATGGGGACAGCCTATAATTCACCCCTCCACTTT. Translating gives CASMGTAYNSPLHF.

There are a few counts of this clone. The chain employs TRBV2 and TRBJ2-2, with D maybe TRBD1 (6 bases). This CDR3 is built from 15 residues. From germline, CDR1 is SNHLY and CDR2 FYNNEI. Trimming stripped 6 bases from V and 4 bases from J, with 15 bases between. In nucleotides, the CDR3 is TGTGCCAGCAGGAAGCAGGGGAGCAGCACCGGGGAGCTGTTTTTT. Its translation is CASRKQGSSTGELFF.

This CDR3 reads CASSYSRTSGMTEQFF. DNA for the CDR3: TGTGCCAGCAGTTACTCGAGGACTAGCGGGATGACTGAGCAGTTCTTC. V usage is TRBV6-5 and J usage is TRBJ2-1; 12 bases fit TRBD2. V trimming: 0 bases; J trimming: 9 bases; junction bases outside the gene matches: 6. Germline CDR1 reads MNHEY; CDR2 reads SVGAGI. The CDR3 loop spans 16 amino acids.

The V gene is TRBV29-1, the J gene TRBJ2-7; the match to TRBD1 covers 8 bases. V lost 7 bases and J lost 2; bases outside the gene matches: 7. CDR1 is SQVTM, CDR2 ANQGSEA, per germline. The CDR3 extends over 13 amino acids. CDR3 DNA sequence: TGCAGCGGGAAGGACAGGGAAACCTACGAGCAGTACTTC. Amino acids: CSGKDRETYEQYF.

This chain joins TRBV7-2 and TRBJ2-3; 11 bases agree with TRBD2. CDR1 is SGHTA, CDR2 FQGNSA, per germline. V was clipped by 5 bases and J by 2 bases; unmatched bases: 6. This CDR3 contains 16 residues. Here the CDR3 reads CASSPGTSGATDTQYF. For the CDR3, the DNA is TGTGCCAGCAGCCCTGGGACTAGCGGAGCCACAGATACGCAGTATTTT.

CDR3: CASSPGTSVGPYEQYF. In DNA form, the CDR3 reads TGTGCCAGCAGTCCCGGGACTAGCGTCGGCCCCTACGAGCAGTACTTC. The rearrangement joins TRBV28 to TRBJ2-7; TRBD2 matches at 10 bases. V shed 5 bases and J 2 bases; nucleotides not matched to a gene: 9. This CDR3 contains 16 residues. Germline V gene sequence: CDR1 MDHEN, CDR2 SYDVKM.

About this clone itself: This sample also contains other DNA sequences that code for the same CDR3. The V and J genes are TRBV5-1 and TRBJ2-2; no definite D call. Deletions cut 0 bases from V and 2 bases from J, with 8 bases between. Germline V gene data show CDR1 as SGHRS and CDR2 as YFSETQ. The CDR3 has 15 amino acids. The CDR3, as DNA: TGCGCCAGCAGCTTGGGGGCAGTTAACACCGGGGAGCTGTTTTTT. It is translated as CASSLGAVNTGELFF.

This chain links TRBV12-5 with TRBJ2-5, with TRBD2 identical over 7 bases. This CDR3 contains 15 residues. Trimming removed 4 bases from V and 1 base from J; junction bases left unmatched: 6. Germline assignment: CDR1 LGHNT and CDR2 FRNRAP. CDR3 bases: TGTGCTAGTGGTTCGGGTGGCGGGGGCCAAGAGACCCAGTACTTC. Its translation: CASGSGGGGQETQYF.

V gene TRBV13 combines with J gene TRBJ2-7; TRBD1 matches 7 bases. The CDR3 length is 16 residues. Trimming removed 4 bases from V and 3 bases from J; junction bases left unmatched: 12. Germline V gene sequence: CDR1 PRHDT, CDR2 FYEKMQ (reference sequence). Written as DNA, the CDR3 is TGTGCCAGCAGCTCAACCACAGGGGAACGAGGCTACGAGCAGTACTTC. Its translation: CASSSTTGERGYEQYF.

The CDR3 DNA reads TGTGCCAGCAGCTTGCAGGCAGGCCCCTACGAGCAGTACTTC. Its translation: CASSLQAGPYEQYF. The chain combines TRBV5-5 with TRBJ2-7; no clear D gene. The germline V and J ends were trimmed by 1 base and 2 bases, with 10 bases remaining between them. This CDR3 is built from 14 residues. CDR1 is SGHKS, CDR2 YYEKEE, per germline (reference sequence).

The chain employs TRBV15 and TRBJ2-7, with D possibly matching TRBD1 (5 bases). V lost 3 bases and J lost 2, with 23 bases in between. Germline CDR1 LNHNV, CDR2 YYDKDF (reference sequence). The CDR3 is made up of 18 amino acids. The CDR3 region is CATSREGIAGQLAYEQYF. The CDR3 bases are TGTGCCACCAGCAGGGAAGGAATTGCAGGGCAGCTGGCCTACGAGCAGTACTTC. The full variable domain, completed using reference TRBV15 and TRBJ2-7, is DAMVIQNPRYQVTQFGKPVTLSCSQTLNHNVMYWYQQKSSQAPKLLFHYYDKDFNNEADTPDNFQSRRPNTSFCFLDIRSPGLGDTAMYLCATSREGIAGQLAYEQYFGPGTRLTVT.

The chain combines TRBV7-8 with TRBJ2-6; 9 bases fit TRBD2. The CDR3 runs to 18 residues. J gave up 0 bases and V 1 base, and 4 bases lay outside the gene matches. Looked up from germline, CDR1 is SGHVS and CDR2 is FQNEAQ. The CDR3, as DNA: TGTGCCAGCAGCTTAGGGCGGGGGGGAAGCTCTGGGGCCAACGTCCTGACTTTC. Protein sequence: CASSLGRGGSSGANVLTF.

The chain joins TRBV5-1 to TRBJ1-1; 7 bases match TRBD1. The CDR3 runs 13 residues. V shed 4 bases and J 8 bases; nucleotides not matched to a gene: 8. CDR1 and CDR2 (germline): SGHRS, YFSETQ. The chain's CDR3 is CASSPRDRGEAFF. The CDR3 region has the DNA TGCGCCAGCAGCCCCCGGGACAGAGGAGAAGCTTTCTTT.

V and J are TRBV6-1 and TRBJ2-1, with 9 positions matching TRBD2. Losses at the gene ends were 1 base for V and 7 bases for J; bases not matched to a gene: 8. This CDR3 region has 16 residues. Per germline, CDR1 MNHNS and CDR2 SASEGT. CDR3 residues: CASSEDSGSTFNEQFF. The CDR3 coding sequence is TGTGCCAGCAGTGAAGATAGCGGGAGTACATTTAATGAGCAGTTCTTC.

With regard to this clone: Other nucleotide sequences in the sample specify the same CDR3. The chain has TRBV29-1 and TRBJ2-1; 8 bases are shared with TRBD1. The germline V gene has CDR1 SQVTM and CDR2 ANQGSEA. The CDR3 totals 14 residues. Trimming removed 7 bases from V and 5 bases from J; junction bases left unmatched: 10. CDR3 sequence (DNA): TGCAGCGCCGCTGGCGGGACAGGTGACAATGAGCAGTTCTTC. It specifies CSAAGGTGDNEQFF.

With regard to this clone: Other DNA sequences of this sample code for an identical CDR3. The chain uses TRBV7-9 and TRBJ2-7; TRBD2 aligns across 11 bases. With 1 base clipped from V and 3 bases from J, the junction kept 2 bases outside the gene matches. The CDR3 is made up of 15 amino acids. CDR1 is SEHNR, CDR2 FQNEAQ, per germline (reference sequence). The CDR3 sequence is CASSLEGTSGYEQYF. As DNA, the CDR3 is TGTGCCAGCAGCTTAGAAGGGACTAGCGGCTACGAGCAGTACTTC.

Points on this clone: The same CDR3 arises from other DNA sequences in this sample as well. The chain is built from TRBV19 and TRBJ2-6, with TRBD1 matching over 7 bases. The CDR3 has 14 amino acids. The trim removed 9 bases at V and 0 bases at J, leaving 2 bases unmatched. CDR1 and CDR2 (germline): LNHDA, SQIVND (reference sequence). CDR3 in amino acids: CASRGYSGANVLTF. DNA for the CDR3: TGTGCCAGCAGGGGGTACTCTGGGGCCAACGTCCTGACTTTC.

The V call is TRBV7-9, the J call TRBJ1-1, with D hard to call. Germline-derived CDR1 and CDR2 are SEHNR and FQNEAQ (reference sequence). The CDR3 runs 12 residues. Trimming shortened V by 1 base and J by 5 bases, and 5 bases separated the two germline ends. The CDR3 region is CASSLGRTEAFF. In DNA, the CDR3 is TGTGCCAGCAGCTTAGGCAGGACTGAAGCTTTCTTT.

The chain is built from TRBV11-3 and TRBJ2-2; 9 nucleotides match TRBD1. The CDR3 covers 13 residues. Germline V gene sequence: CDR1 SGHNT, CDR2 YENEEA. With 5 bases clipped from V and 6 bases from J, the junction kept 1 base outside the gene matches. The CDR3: CASSNRGPGELFF. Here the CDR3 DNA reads TGTGCCAGCAGCAACAGGGGGCCCGGGGAGCTGTTTTTT. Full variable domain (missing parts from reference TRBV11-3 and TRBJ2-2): EAGVVQSPRYKIIEKKQPVAFWCNPISGHNTLYWYLQNLGQGPELLIRYENEEAVDDSQLPKDRFSAERLKGVDSTLKIQPAELGDSAVYLCASSNRGPGELFFGEGSRLTVL.

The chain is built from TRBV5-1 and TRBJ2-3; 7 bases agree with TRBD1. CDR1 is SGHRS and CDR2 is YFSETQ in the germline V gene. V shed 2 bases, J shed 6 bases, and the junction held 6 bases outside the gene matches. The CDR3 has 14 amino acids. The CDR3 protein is CASSLTGDTDTQYF. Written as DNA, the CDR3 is TGCGCCAGCAGCTTAACAGGGGACACGGATACGCAGTATTTT.

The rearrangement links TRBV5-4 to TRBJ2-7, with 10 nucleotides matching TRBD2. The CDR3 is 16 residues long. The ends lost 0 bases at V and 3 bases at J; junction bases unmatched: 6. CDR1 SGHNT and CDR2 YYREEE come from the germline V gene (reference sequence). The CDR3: CASSLGLAGALYEQYF. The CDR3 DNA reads TGTGCCAGCAGCTTGGGCCTAGCGGGAGCCCTCTACGAGCAGTACTTC.

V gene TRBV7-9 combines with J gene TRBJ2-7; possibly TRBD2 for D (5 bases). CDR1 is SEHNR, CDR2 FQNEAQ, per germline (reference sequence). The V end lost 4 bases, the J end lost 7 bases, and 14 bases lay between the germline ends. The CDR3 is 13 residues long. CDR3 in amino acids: CASSSNPAAEQYF. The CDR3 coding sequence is TGTGCCAGCAGCTCAAACCCAGCGGCAGAGCAGTACTTC.

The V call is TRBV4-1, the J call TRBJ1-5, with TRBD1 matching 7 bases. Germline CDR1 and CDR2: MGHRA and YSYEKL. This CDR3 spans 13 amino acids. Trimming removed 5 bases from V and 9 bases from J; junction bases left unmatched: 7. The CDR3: CASSSGQMGPQHF. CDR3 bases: TGCGCCAGCAGCTCGGGACAGATGGGGCCCCAGCATTTT.

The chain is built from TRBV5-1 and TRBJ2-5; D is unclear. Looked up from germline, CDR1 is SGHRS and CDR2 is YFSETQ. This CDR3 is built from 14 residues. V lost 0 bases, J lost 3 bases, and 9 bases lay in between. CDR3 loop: CASSLGTKEETQYF. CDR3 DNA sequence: TGCGCCAGCAGCTTGGGAACTAAAGAAGAGACCCAGTACTTC.

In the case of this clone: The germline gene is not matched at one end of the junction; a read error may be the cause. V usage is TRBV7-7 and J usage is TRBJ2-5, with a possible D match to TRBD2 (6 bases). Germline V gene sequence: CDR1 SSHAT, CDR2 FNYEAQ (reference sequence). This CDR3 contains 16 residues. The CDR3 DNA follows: TGTGCTAGCAGCTTGGGGTCGGGGGAAGTCCGGGAGACCCAGTACTTC. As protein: CASSLGSGEVRETQYF.

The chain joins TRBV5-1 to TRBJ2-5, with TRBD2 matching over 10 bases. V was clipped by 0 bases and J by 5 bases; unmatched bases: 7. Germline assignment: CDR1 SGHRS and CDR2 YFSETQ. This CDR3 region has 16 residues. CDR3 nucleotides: TGCGCCAGCAGCTTGGGGGCTAGCGGGAGCCTGGAGACCCAGTACTTC. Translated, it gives CASSLGASGSLETQYF.

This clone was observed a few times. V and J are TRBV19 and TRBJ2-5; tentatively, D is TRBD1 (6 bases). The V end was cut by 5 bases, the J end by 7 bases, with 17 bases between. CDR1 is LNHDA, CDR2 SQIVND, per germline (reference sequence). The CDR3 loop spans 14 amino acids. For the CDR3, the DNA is TGTGCCAGTAGTCCCCCAGGGGCTTCCGCGACCCAGTACTTC. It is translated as CASSPPGASATQYF.

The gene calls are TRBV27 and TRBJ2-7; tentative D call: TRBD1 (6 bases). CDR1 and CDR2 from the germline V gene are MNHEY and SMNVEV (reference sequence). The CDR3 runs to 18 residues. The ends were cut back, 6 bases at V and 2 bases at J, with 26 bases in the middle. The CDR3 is CASSPNFRATGSAYEQYF. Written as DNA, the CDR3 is TGTGCCAGCAGCCCGAATTTTAGGGCGACAGGATCGGCCTACGAGCAGTACTTC.

The CDR3 reads CASSYSHGSGYTF. DNA for the CDR3: TGTGCCAGCAGTTACTCACACGGGAGTGGCTACACCTTC. The genes are TRBV6-5 and TRBJ1-2; D is unclear. Germline CDR1 reads MNHEY; CDR2 reads SVGAGI. Trimming removed 0 bases from V and 7 bases from J, with 9 bases in between. The length of the CDR3 is 13 residues.

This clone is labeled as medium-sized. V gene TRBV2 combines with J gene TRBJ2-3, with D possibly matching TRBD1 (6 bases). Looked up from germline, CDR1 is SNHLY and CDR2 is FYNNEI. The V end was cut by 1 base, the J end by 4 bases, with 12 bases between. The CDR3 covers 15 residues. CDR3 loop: CASSEGSGGADTQYF. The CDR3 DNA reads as TGTGCCAGCAGTGAAGGGAGTGGGGGCGCAGATACGCAGTATTTT.